The next 21 T cell receptor beta chains were all read from a single sample in a study of shared clonotypes between healthy human individuals. TCRdb's table, derived via immunoSEQ multiplex PCR, lists solely in-frame clones and lacks some. The data show approximately 840,000 clones, 90% to 97% seen once. Terminally differentiated effector memory CD45RA+ cells were left out of the naive CD8 fraction, which was CD45RO-negative and positively selected for CCR7. Sequencing was carried out using naive CD8+ T cells sorted from blood. The receptors shown here come from a man aged 25 to 40 in good health.

This clone appeared a single time. This chain uses TRBV7-6 with TRBJ2-2; no clear D gene. Germline CDR1 is SGHVS and CDR2 is FNYEAQ. The CDR3 consists of 13 residues. Trimming pared 5 bases from V and 4 bases from J, leaving 8 bases between. The CDR3 is CASSQGSTGELFF. The DNA for the CDR3 is TGTGCCAGCAGCCAAGGGTCCACCGGGGAGCTGTTTTTT.

The rearrangement links TRBV18 to TRBJ2-7; no clear D. Germline V gives CDR1 KGHSH, CDR2 LQKENI. This CDR3 is built from 14 residues. Trimming pared 3 bases from V and 0 bases from J, leaving 9 bases between. Written as DNA, the CDR3 is TGTGCCAGCTCACCGGCATTCGACTCCTACGAGCAGTACTTC. Translation: CASSPAFDSYEQYF. The variable domain in full, with the rest retrieved from reference TRBV18 and TRBJ2-7, is NAGVMQNPRHLVRRRGQEARLRCSPMKGHSHVYWYRQLPEEGLKFMVYLQKENIIDESGMPKERFSAEFPKEGPSILRIQQVVRGDSAAYFCASSPAFDSYEQYFGPGTRLTVT.

The chain has TRBV7-6 and TRBJ2-1; unclear D gene. This CDR3 contains 12 residues. Germline V CDR1 and CDR2: SGHVS, FNYEAQ. Trimming left V 5 bases short and J 9 bases short, with 11 bases between. CDR3 nucleotide sequence: TGTGCCAGCAGCCACCCCCTGGGTGAGCAGTTCTTC. This sequence encodes CASSHPLGEQFF.

The chain combines TRBV27 with TRBJ2-1; the D is unclear. Trimming removed 3 bases at V and 3 bases at J, with 12 bases between. The CDR3 totals 15 residues. CDR1 is MNHEY and CDR2 is SMNVEV in the germline V gene (reference sequence). DNA of the CDR3: TGTGCCAGCAGTTTTGGCGTGAGGTTCTACAATGAGCAGTTCTTC. Protein: CASSFGVRFYNEQFF.

The chain carries TRBV5-1 and TRBJ2-2; no clear D. The V end was cut by 4 bases, the J end by 0 bases, with 13 bases between. The CDR3 runs 16 residues. The germline V gene encodes CDR1 SGHRS and CDR2 YFSETQ. CDR3 bases: TGCGCCAGCAGCGCCGGTCCGTTCGCGAACACCGGGGAGCTGTTTTTT. This translates into CASSAGPFANTGELFF.

The chain uses TRBV5-4 and TRBJ1-4; D is possibly TRBD1 (5 bases). The CDR3 has 16 residues. V gave up 2 bases and J gave up 7 bases, with 18 bases separating them. The germline V gene encodes CDR1 SGHNT and CDR2 YYREEE (reference sequence). CDR3 DNA: TGTGCCAGCAGCTTCACGTGGGGGACCTCGGGTGAAAAACTGTTTTTT. It specifies CASSFTWGTSGEKLFF.

V is TRBV6-5 and J is TRBJ2-1; D is perhaps TRBD2 (5 bases). This CDR3 has 13 residues. CDR1 MNHEY and CDR2 SVGAGI come from the germline V gene. V dropped 6 bases and J dropped 4 bases, with 10 bases sitting between them. The CDR3 nucleotides read TGTGCCAGCAGACTAAGCGGATACAATGAGCAGTTCTTC. This codes for CASRLSGYNEQFF.

The chain has TRBV6-6 and TRBJ1-5; no reliable D call. Trimming stripped 2 bases from V and 5 bases from J, with 1 base between. The CDR3 is 11 residues long. In germline, CDR1 is MNHNY, CDR2 SVGAGI (reference sequence). The CDR3: CASSYDQPQHF. For the CDR3, the DNA is TGTGCCAGCAGTTACGATCAGCCCCAGCATTTT.

V is TRBV27 and J is TRBJ2-7, with 14 bases lining up with TRBD2. The length of the CDR3 is 18 residues. Germline values: CDR1 MNHEY, CDR2 SMNVEV (reference sequence). With V trimmed by 3 bases and J by 3 bases, 10 bases remained unmatched. CDR3: CASSFRIPGLAGDYEQYF. For the CDR3, the DNA is TGTGCCAGCAGTTTCCGAATCCCGGGACTAGCGGGAGACTACGAGCAGTACTTC.

The chain has TRBV4-2 and TRBJ2-1; no firm D call. The V end lost 1 base, the J end lost 1 base, and 14 bases lay between the germline ends. Germline V gives CDR1 LGHNA, CDR2 YNFKEQ. This CDR3 comprises 17 residues. DNA of the CDR3: TGTGCCAGCAGCCAAGGTGGTCCCTTAACATCCTACAATGAGCAGTTCTTC. It yields the protein CASSQGGPLTSYNEQFF.

This sequence joins TRBV6-5 and TRBJ2-2; TRBD1 aligns across 8 bases. In germline, CDR1 is MNHEY, CDR2 SVGAGI. The CDR3 extends over 15 amino acids. V trimming: 5 bases; J trimming: 5 bases; junction bases outside the gene matches: 7. The CDR3 sequence is CASSPTGVGTGELFF. The CDR3 nucleotides read TGTGCCAGCAGTCCGACAGGGGTTGGGACCGGGGAGCTGTTTTTT.

V and J are TRBV9 and TRBJ2-1; 7 bases agree with TRBD1. The germline V gene encodes CDR1 SGDLS and CDR2 YYNGEE. The CDR3 loop spans 15 amino acids. V lost 0 bases and J lost 4; bases outside the gene matches: 4. CDR3 DNA: TGTGCCAGCAGCGTAGCGGGGACAGAGTACAATGAGCAGTTCTTC. It specifies CASSVAGTEYNEQFF.

The J gene is TRBJ2-5, the V gene TRBV28, with a tentative D call TRBD1 (6 bases). This CDR3 region has 17 residues. With 5 bases removed from V and 4 bases from J, the gap between germline ends came to 23 bases. Germline V CDR1 and CDR2: MDHEN, SYDVKM. This chain's CDR3 is CASSLIDTGRGGETQYF. As DNA, the CDR3 is TGTGCCAGCAGTCTCATCGACACGGGCCGAGGGGGAGAGACCCAGTACTTC.

The DNA of the CDR3 is TGTGCCATCAGTCGAGCGGGATCGGCCTACGAGCAGTACTTC. Translated: CAISRAGSAYEQYF. The chain joins TRBV10-3 to TRBJ2-7; TRBD2 aligns across 7 bases. The CDR3 sequence is 14 residues long. Per the germline V gene, CDR1 is ENHRY and CDR2 is SYGVKD. Trimming took 5 bases from V and 2 from J; bases not matched to a gene: 6.

V usage is TRBV30 and J usage is TRBJ2-7, with 9 bases lining up with TRBD1. V lost 1 base to trimming and J lost 0 bases; unmatched junction nucleotides: 16. The CDR3 is 19 residues long. CDR1 is GTSNPN, CDR2 SVGIG, per germline (reference sequence). The CDR3: CAWSALTGTGPRNSYEQYF. Written as DNA, the CDR3 is TGTGCCTGGAGTGCCTTAACCGGGACAGGGCCAAGGAACTCCTACGAGCAGTACTTC.

This clone was observed once. The V call is TRBV5-6, the J call TRBJ1-1, with 7 bases matching TRBD1. Germline assignment: CDR1 SGHDT and CDR2 YYEEEE. The J segment lost 4 bases and the V segment lost 4 bases, leaving 4 bases of the junction unmatched. CDR3 length: 13 residues. CDR3 DNA: TGTGCCAGCAGCCACCCAGGGGGCACTGAAGCTTTCTTT. It encodes CASSHPGGTEAFF.

In this sample, this clone turned up once. The chain uses TRBV13 and TRBJ2-7; tentative D call: TRBD2 (6 bases). Trimming took off 4 bases at V and 0 bases at J, with 10 bases between the two ends. The length of the CDR3 is 14 residues. The V gene's germline CDR1 is PRHDT and CDR2 FYEKMQ (reference sequence). In DNA, the CDR3 is TGTGCCAGCAGCTCCCCCGGGAGCTCCTACGAGCAGTACTTC. Its protein product is CASSSPGSSYEQYF.

This chain links TRBV19 with TRBJ2-1, with 9 bases lining up with TRBD2. The germline V gene has CDR1 LNHDA and CDR2 SQIVND (reference sequence). The J segment lost 8 bases and the V segment lost 2 bases, leaving 7 bases of the junction unmatched. CDR3 length: 15 residues. The CDR3, as DNA: TGTGCCAGTAGTATATTGCCTAGCGGGAAATATGAGCAGTTCTTC. Translation: CASSILPSGKYEQFF.

The J gene is TRBJ2-1, the V gene TRBV27; D might be TRBD2 (6 bases). The V gene lost 4 bases and the J gene lost 4 bases, with 20 bases spanning the gap. The CDR3 sequence is 17 residues long. In germline, CDR1 is MNHEY, CDR2 SMNVEV (reference sequence). The CDR3 DNA reads TGTGCCAGCAGTTACGGGAACCCAGGACTACCATACAATGAGCAGTTCTTC. Encoded protein: CASSYGNPGLPYNEQFF.

Details on this clone: This CDR3 is also generated by other DNA sequences in the sample. The V gene is TRBV7-9, the J gene TRBJ2-1; no clear D. Germline V gene sequence: CDR1 SEHNR, CDR2 FQNEAQ (reference sequence). V lost 1 base and J lost 0, with 7 bases in between. CDR3 length: 15 amino acids. The CDR3 is CASSLVLDSYNEQFF. CDR3 DNA: TGTGCCAGCAGCTTAGTCCTAGACTCCTACAATGAGCAGTTCTTC.

The chain couples TRBV18 to TRBJ1-1; D is uncertain. In germline, CDR1 is KGHSH, CDR2 LQKENI. V was trimmed by 3 bases and J by 6 bases, leaving 11 bases between them. CDR3 size: 13 residues. The DNA of the CDR3 is TGTGCCAGCTCACCTACGGCCGATCCTGAAGCTTTCTTT. Amino acid sequence: CASSPTADPEAFF.